These 22 T cell receptor beta chains came from one sample sequenced in a study of T cell responses to AZD1222 COVID-19 vaccine. This table comes from immunoSEQ multiplex PCR, and its TCRdb copy is limited to in-frame clones, with some not included. The sample yields more than 95,000 clones, 70% to 90% seen once. Here the sequenced sample was peripheral blood, taken on day 0 of MenACWY control vaccination. Receptor source: an adult in good health.

The chain carries TRBV7-9 and TRBJ1-4, with D perhaps matching TRBD1 (5 bases). Trimming stripped 6 bases from V and 7 bases from J, with 12 bases between. The CDR3 contains 13 residues. Germline lookup yields CDR1 SEHNR and CDR2 FQNEAQ (reference sequence). The CDR3 DNA reads TGTGCCAGCAGGGCAGTCGGGGGTGAAAAACTGTTTTTT. It is translated as CASRAVGGEKLFF.

V usage is TRBV28 and J usage is TRBJ1-5, with no clear D. V lost 6 bases, J lost 6 bases, and 3 bases lay in between. This CDR3 is 10 amino acids long. The germline V gene encodes CDR1 MDHEN and CDR2 SYDVKM. CDR3 sequence reads: CASRGQPQHF. CDR3 DNA sequence: TGTGCCAGCAGGGGTCAGCCCCAGCATTTT.

This clone was picked up a small number of times. V gene TRBV28 combines with J gene TRBJ2-2, with 9 bases fitting TRBD1. Looked up from germline, CDR1 is MDHEN and CDR2 is SYDVKM. V lost 6 bases and J lost 5; bases outside the gene matches: 7. This CDR3 is 15 amino acids long. CDR3 sequence reads: CASRRDRVGTGELFF. Written as DNA, the CDR3 is TGTGCCAGCAGACGGGACAGGGTTGGAACCGGGGAGCTGTTTTTT.

V and J are TRBV12-3 or TRBV12-4 and TRBJ2-1; D gene uncertain. The CDR3 totals 11 residues. Deletions cut 3 bases from V and 8 bases from J, with 5 bases between. CDR3 sequence (DNA): TGTGCCAGCAGTTTGATAGATGAGCAGTTCTTC. It yields the protein CASSLIDEQFF.

The rearrangement links TRBV28 to TRBJ1-1; maybe TRBD1 (6 bases). V was trimmed by 5 bases and J by 9 bases, leaving 13 bases between them. Germline assignment: CDR1 MDHEN and CDR2 SYDVKM. CDR3 length: 12 amino acids. In DNA form, the CDR3 reads TGTGCCAGCAGTGGGGACACCTCCAAAGCTTTCTTT. Its translation is CASSGDTSKAFF. Full variable domain (missing parts from reference TRBV28 and TRBJ1-1): DVKVTQSSRYLVKRTGEKVFLECVQDMDHENMFWYRQDPGLGLRLIYFSYDVKMKEKGDIPEGYSVSREKKERFSLILESASTNQTSMYLCASSGDTSKAFFGQGTRLTVV.

The chain links TRBV19 to TRBJ1-3; 7 bases are shared with TRBD1. The ends lost 6 bases at V and 0 bases at J; junction bases unmatched: 8. Germline V gene data show CDR1 as LNHDA and CDR2 as SQIVND (reference sequence). The CDR3 is 16 amino acids. The CDR3 loop is CASRYSGTASGNTIYF. Here the CDR3 DNA reads TGTGCCAGTAGATACTCCGGGACAGCCTCTGGAAACACCATATATTTT.

The CDR3 loop is CASSQSGTGAVNEETQYF. The CDR3, as DNA: TGTGCCAGCAGCCAGTCCGGGACAGGGGCTGTAAACGAAGAGACCCAGTACTTC. The chain recombines TRBV3-1 (or the pseudogene TRBV3-2) with TRBJ2-5, with 10 nucleotides matching TRBD1. Germline loops: CDR1 LGHDT, CDR2 YNNKEL (reference sequence). The CDR3 is 18 amino acids. Trimming at V came to 3 bases and at J to 3 bases, leaving 13 bases not matched to a gene.

This CDR3 is CASSHRGHTGELFF. CDR3 DNA sequence: TGTGCCAGCAGCCACAGGGGGCACACCGGGGAGCTGTTTTTT. The chain uses TRBV11-3 and TRBJ2-2; 9 nucleotides match TRBD1. V dropped 5 bases and J dropped 3; count of bases not matched to a gene: 1. The V gene's germline CDR1 is SGHNT and CDR2 YENEEA. This CDR3 contains 14 residues.

The chain links TRBV12-5 to TRBJ1-2, with D possibly being TRBD1 (5 bases). Germline V CDR1 and CDR2: LGHNT, FRNRAP. Trimming removed 5 bases from V and 4 bases from J, with 14 bases in between. This CDR3 has 14 residues. The CDR3: CASGGPQGGYGYTF. The DNA of the CDR3 is TGTGCTAGTGGTGGCCCCCAGGGTGGCTATGGCTACACCTTC.

The chain combines TRBV7-9 with TRBJ2-1; D is unresolved. V gave up 5 bases and J gave up 9 bases, with 11 bases separating them. The CDR3 extends over 12 amino acids. Germline assignment: CDR1 SEHNR and CDR2 FQNEAQ (reference sequence). This chain's CDR3 is CASSPDSGEQFF. CDR3 coding DNA: TGTGCCAGCAGCCCCGATTCGGGTGAGCAGTTCTTC.

This chain links TRBV10-3 with TRBJ2-5; 7 bases map to TRBD1. There are 15 residues in the CDR3. J lost 2 bases, V lost 4 bases, and 7 bases had no gene match. CDR1 and CDR2 from the germline V gene are ENHRY and SYGVKD. This CDR3 reads CAISGRQGPQETQYF. CDR3 in DNA: TGTGCCATCAGTGGACGACAGGGCCCACAAGAGACCCAGTACTTC.

The table lists this clone with a count of one. This chain links TRBV11-2 with TRBJ2-2; D remains ambiguous. Germline V gene sequence: CDR1 SGHAT, CDR2 FQNNGV. V was clipped by 1 base and J by 5 bases, with 5 bases between them. This CDR3 is built from 13 residues. The CDR3 region has the DNA TGTGCCAGCAGCTTAGTGAGGACCGGGGAGCTGTTTTTT. Protein: CASSLVRTGELFF.

The CDR3 sequence is CASSSLTGDEKLFF. The CDR3 region has the DNA TGTGCCAGCAGCTCTTTGACAGGGGATGAAAAACTGTTTTTT. This chain uses TRBV7-9 with TRBJ1-4; TRBD1 aligns across 8 bases. The CDR3 has 14 amino acids. The trim removed 4 bases at V and 6 bases at J, leaving 4 bases unmatched. The germline CDR1 and CDR2 sequences are SEHNR and FQNEAQ (reference sequence).

The gene calls are TRBV19 and TRBJ2-2; 7 bases agree with TRBD2. This CDR3 comprises 18 residues. Trimming cost V 3 bases and J 2 bases; bases outside gene matches: 12. The germline V gene has CDR1 LNHDA and CDR2 SQIVND (reference sequence). Here the CDR3 reads CASSIRASGRLNTGELFF. The CDR3 bases are TGTGCCAGTAGTATTCGGGCTAGCGGAAGATTAAACACCGGGGAGCTGTTTTTT.

The chain recombines TRBV5-1 with TRBJ2-5; D remains unclear. The CDR3 consists of 14 residues. With 2 bases removed from V and 2 bases from J, the gap between germline ends came to 10 bases. The germline CDR1 and CDR2 sequences are SGHRS and YFSETQ. CDR3 sequence (DNA): TGCGCCAGCAGCTTCCAGGCTCCTCAAGAGACCCAGTACTTC. Translated, it gives CASSFQAPQETQYF.

This clone was observed a single time. This chain uses TRBV7-3 with TRBJ2-3; 8 bases line up with TRBD2. Germline V gene lookup returns CDR1 SGHTA and CDR2 FQGTGA. J lost 4 bases, V lost 1 base, and 7 bases had no gene match. The CDR3 runs to 16 residues. Written as DNA, the CDR3 is TGTGCCAGCAGCTTAAGGGGGACTAGGTACCCAGATACGCAGTATTTT. Its translation is CASSLRGTRYPDTQYF.

This rearrangement joins TRBV12-3 or TRBV12-4 to TRBJ1-4; D not certain. The V gene lost 7 bases and the J gene lost 3 bases, with 9 bases spanning the gap. The CDR3 consists of 13 residues. The CDR3, as DNA: TGTGCCAGCACTCATTACGCTAATGAAAAACTGTTTTTT. It is translated as CASTHYANEKLFF.

The V gene is TRBV14, the J gene TRBJ1-1; D perhaps matches TRBD1 (6 bases). The ends were cut back, 5 bases at V and 4 bases at J, with 14 bases in the middle. There are 14 residues in the CDR3. Germline V gives CDR1 SGHDN, CDR2 FVKESK. In nucleotides, the CDR3 is TGTGCCAGCAGCTTCTACAGGGAGGGCACTGAAGCTTTCTTT. Amino acids: CASSFYREGTEAFF.

The chain links TRBV7-2 to TRBJ1-1; tentatively, D is TRBD1 (5 bases). CDR1 SGHTA and CDR2 FQGNSA come from the germline V gene. V lost 4 bases, J lost 1 base, and 10 bases lay in between. The CDR3 loop spans 14 amino acids. CDR3 loop: CASSSGRRNTEAFF. In nucleotides, the CDR3 is TGTGCCAGCAGCTCGGGACGGCGGAACACTGAAGCTTTCTTT. The variable domain in full, completed from reference TRBV7-2 and TRBJ1-1, reads GAGVSQSPSNKVTEKGKDVELRCDPISGHTALYWYRQSLGQGLEFLIYFQGNSAPDKSGLPSDRFSAERTGGSVSTLTIQRTQQEDSAVYLCASSSGRRNTEAFFGQGTRLTVV.

V is TRBV5-6 and J is TRBJ2-1; no definite D call. Trimming took 5 bases from V and 6 from J, leaving 9 bases between them. The CDR3 is made up of 12 amino acids. Germline V gene sequence: CDR1 SGHDT, CDR2 YYEEEE. The DNA of the CDR3 is TGTGCCAGCAGTTTTACCCCCAATGAGCAGTTCTTC. It yields the protein CASSFTPNEQFF.

V is TRBV21-1 and J is TRBJ2-7; TRBD1 is the table's D call and was not checked against the DNA. TRBV21-1 is described as a pseudogene. The CDR3 is made up of 15 amino acids. The CDR3 protein is CASSWGQGGPYEQYF. CDR3 nucleotide sequence: TGTGCCAGCAGCTGGGGCCAGGGGGGTCCCTACGAGCAGTACTTC.

This clone was seen just once. The chain employs TRBV18 and TRBJ1-4; TRBD1 aligns across 7 bases. The CDR3 contains 17 residues. V trimming: 0 bases; J trimming: 4 bases; junction bases outside the gene matches: 8. Germline V gives CDR1 KGHSH, CDR2 LQKENI. CDR3 sequence: CASSPPNPGTVNEKLFF. The CDR3 nucleotides are TGTGCCAGCTCACCACCGAACCCCGGGACAGTTAATGAAAAACTGTTTTTT.